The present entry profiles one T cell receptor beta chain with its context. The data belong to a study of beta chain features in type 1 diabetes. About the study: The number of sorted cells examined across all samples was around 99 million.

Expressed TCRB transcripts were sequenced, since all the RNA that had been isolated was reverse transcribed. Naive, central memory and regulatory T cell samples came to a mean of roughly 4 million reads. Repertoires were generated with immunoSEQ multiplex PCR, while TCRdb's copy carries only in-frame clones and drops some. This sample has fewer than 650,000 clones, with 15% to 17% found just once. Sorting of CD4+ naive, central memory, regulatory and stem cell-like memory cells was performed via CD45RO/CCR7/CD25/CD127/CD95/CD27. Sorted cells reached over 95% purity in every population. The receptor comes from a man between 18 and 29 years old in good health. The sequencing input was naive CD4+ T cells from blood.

The CDR3 DNA sequence: TGCAGTGCCGACCTCTACGAGCAGTACTTC. This encodes CSADLYEQYF. V is TRBV20-1 and J is TRBJ2-7; the D is unclear. Looked up from germline, CDR1 is DFQATT and CDR2 is SNEGSKA (reference sequence). There are 10 residues in the CDR3. V was pared by 6 bases and J by 3 bases, with 6 bases between.